The entry below gives a single T cell receptor (beta chain) sequence along with its context. Its antigen remains undetermined. Base-call qualities are not available, and no considerably larger clone is one nucleotide away. Collaborating institutions collected whole blood in K2EDTA tubes following their own protocols. For TCRbeta analysis, collaborators shipped samples as frozen whole blood, isolated PBMCs, or DNA extracted from either of those sample types. TCRbeta CDR3 regions were amplified from genomic DNA using the immunoSEQ Assay, a bias-controlled multiplex PCR. In the paper's pipeline: The number of nucleated cells in each sample was estimated by amplification of reference gene primers within the assay. To quantify the absolute abundance of each unique TCRbeta CDR3 rearrangement, sequence reads were collapsed and filtered. Productive Simpson clonality was computed per sample as the square root of Simpson's diversity index over productive rearrangements. TCRdb re-hosts the immuneACCESS table, in-frame sequences only. Its copies lack some clones; in the studies checked, an unresolved V gene accounts for under half of them, and the cause for the rest is not known. Clone size and V and J calls were adopted from that table, with D and trimming inferred from the DNA. This sample has about 59,000 clones in its table, and about 83% of those were observed once. The top ten hold approximately 3.6% of the sample.

The data were obtained in a study of blood T cell repertoires in COVID-19 (dated by TCRdb to about 2020). Regarding the study in general: Samples from collaborators originated in the United States, Italy and Spain and spanned both the acute and convalescent phases of COVID-19. The dataset comprised deeply sampled blood TCRbeta repertoires from subjects exposed to, actively infected with, or recovered from COVID-19. Samples were obtained from the ongoing ImmuneRACE study (first 160 participants) and from approximately 1,200 subjects provided by 6 global collaborators. The material from the prospective study consisted of cDNA or gDNA derived from T cells, B-cell-depleted T cells, or PBMCs. The repertoires were released in a freely available public database meant as a resource for research on the immune response to SARS-CoV-2. Sample metadata almost always included a de-identified subject ID, COVID-19 status, age in years and sex. Where available, HLA class I and class II types were obtained from metadata supplied by the sample provider rather than from assay-based typing. What the research found in general, with its limitations: The amount of clinical and demographic metadata varied by source and participant and was provided uncurated.

Per the germline V gene, SGHVS is the CDR1 and FQNEAQ is the CDR2. Trimming at the junction amounts to 5 bases on V and 3 bases on J, and the germline ends lie 14 bases apart. Spanning cysteine to phenylalanine, the CDR3 consists of 15 amino acids. The DNA shown is the 45-base CDR3, in frame from base 1. The specimen sequenced was peripheral blood. This clonotype originated in an elderly woman with acute or convalescent COVID-19. The chain joins TRBV7-8 to TRBJ1-3, with TRBD1 perhaps the D gene, on 5 matching bases. The bases are TGTGCCAGCAGCAGAGACAGAATTTTTGGAAACACCATATATTTT. It codes for CASSRDRIFGNTIYF.